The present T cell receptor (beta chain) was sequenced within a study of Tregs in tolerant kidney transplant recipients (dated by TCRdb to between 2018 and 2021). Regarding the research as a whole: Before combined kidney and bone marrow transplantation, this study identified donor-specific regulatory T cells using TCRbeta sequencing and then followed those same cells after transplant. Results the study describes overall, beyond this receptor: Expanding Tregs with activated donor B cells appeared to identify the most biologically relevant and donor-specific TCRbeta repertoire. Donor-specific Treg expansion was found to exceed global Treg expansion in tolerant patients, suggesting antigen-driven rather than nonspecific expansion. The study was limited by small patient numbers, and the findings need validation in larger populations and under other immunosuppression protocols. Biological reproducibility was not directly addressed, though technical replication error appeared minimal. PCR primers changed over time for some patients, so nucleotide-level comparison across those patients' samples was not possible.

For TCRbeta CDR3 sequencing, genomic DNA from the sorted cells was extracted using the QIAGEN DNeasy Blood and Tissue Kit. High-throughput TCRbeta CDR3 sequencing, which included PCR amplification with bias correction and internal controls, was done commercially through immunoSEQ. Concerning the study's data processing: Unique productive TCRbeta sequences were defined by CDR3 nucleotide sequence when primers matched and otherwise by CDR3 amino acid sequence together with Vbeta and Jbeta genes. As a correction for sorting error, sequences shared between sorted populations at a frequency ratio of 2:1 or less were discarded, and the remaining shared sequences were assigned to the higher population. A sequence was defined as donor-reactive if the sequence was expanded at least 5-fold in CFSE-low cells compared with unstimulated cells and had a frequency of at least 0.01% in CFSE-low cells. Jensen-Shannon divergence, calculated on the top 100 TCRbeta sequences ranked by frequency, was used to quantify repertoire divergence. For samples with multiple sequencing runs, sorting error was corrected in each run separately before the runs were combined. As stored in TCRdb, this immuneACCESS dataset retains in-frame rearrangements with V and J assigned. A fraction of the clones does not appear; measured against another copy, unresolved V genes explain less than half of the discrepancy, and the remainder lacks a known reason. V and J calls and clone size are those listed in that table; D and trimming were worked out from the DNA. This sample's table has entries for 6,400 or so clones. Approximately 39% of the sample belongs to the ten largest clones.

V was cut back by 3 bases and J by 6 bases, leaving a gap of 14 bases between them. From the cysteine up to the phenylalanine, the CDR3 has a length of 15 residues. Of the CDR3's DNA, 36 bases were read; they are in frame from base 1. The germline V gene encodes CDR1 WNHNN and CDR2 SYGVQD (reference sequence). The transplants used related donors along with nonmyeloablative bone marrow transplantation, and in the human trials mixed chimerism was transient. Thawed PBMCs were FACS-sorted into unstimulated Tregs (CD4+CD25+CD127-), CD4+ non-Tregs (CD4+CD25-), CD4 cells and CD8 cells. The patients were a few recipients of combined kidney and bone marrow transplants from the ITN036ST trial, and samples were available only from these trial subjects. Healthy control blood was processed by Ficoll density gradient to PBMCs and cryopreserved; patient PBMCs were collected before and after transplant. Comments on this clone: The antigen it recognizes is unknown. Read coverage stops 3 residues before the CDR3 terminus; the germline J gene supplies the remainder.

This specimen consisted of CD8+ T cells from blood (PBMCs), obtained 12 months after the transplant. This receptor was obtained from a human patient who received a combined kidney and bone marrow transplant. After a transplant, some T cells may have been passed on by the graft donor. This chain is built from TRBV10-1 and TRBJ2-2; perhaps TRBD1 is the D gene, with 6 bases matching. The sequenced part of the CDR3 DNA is TGCGCCAGCAGTGAAGGACAGTCGTCGGCCGGGGAG. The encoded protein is CASSEGQSSAGE. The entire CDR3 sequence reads CASSEGQSSAGELFF.